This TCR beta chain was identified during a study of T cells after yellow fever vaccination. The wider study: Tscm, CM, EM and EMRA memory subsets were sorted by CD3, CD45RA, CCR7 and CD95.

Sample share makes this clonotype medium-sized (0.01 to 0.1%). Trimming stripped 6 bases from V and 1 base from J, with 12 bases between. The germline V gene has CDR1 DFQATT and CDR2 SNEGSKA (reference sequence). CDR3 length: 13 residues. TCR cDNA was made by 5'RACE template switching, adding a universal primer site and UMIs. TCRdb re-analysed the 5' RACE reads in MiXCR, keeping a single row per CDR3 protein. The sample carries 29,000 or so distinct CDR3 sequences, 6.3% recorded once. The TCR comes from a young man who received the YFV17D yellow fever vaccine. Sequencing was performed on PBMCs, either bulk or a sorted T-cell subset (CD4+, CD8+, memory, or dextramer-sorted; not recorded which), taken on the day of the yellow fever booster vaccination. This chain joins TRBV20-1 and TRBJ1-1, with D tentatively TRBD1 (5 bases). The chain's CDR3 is CSAGGVANTEAFF. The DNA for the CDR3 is TGCAGTGCCGGAGGGGTCGCGAACACTGAAGCTTTCTTT.